The clone carrying this T cell receptor (beta chain) was recorded a few times. Its specificity is unknown. V lost 6 bases to trimming and J lost 10 bases; unmatched junction nucleotides: 9. CDR1 is MDHEN, CDR2 SYDVKM, per germline. CDR3 size: 15 residues. These data come from a study of early T cells in non-severe SARS-CoV-2 infection. Whole-study context: Sequencing of unsorted whole blood was done on bulk RNA, leaving chains unpaired.

Unique molecular identifiers were attached to individual cDNA molecules. TCRdb used MiXCR to reprocess the 5' RACE reads, holding one entry per CDR3 protein. Among some 66,000 distinct CDR3 sequences, about 13% were seen once, and the ten largest hold roughly 8.3%. Study-level findings and limits: Matching results from VDJdb favored anti-spike CD8 responses, leaving private and CD4 specificities undetected.

The J gene is TRBJ1-6, the V gene TRBV28, with 10 bases identical to TRBD1. The receptor comes from an adult who was a healthcare worker with PCR-confirmed SARS-CoV-2 infection or an uninfected control (not recorded which). The sample was whole blood. The chain's CDR3 is CASRPRDRGHSPLHF. CDR3 coding DNA: TGTGCCAGCAGACCCCGGGACAGGGGTCACTCACCCCTCCACTTT. The entire variable domain, with the rest obtained from reference TRBV28 and TRBJ1-6, is as follows: DVKVTQSSRYLVKRTGEKVFLECVQDMDHENMFWYRQDPGLGLRLIYFSYDVKMKEKGDIPEGYSVSREKKERFSLILESASTNQTSMYLCASRPRDRGHSPLHFGNGTRLTVT.